What follows describes a single T cell receptor beta chain. These data originate in a study of cytomegalovirus exposure and HLA in healthy donors. 13 Jbeta primers and 60 Vbeta primers were used for the PCR. Clones were sequenced by immunoSEQ multiplex PCR, and TCRdb holds only the in-frame ones, with some missing. The data contain about 140,000 clones, just under 70% of them singletons. Looked up from germline, CDR1 is LNHDA and CDR2 is SQIVND (reference sequence). The CDR3 extends over 13 amino acids. Trimming pared 4 bases from V and 6 bases from J, leaving 13 bases between. The sequenced sample consisted of PBMCs. V usage is TRBV19 and J usage is TRBJ2-7; a possible D gene is TRBD1 (6 bases). The sequence derives from a man in his 60s in good health and CMV-seronegative. In DNA, the CDR3 is TGTGCCAGTAGTACGGTTCAGGGGTCCGAGCAGTACTTC. Its protein product is CASSTVQGSEQYF.